Detailed here is one T cell receptor beta chain. The antigen it binds to is not known. Per-base qualities were not stored, and no clone one base away is much larger. Each PCR received spiked-in synthetic TCR analog templates so that absolute template abundance could be estimated from read counts. The immunoSEQ assay used bias-controlled V and J gene primers to amplify TCRbeta CDR3 regions from genomic DNA. Sequencing of rearranged TCRbeta segments was done at approximately 20X coverage. On the authors' methods: Sequencing errors were corrected by clustering and CDR3s were annotated against IMGT to assign V, D and J genes. Downstream analyses used only productive TCRbeta rearrangements and left out out-of-frame or stop-codon sequences. To compute clonality, Shannon entropy was normalized by the log of the number of unique productive sequences and then subtracted from one. Fisher's exact test with Benjamini-Hochberg correction, at a threshold of adjusted p below 0.01, was used to find clones that differed between time points or between blood and tumor. TCRdb re-hosts the immuneACCESS table, in-frame sequences only. Its copies lack some clones; in the studies checked, an unresolved V gene accounts for under half of them, and the cause for the rest is not known. D and trimming were read from the DNA, whereas the V and J calls and clone size are those reported in that table. A total of fewer than 50,000 clones appear in this sample, approximately 79% of them only once. The biggest ten clones account for 8.5% to 12% of the sample.

The data derive from a study of PD-L1 blockade in urothelial cancer listed by TCRdb under 2017. About the full investigation: All patients started therapy in the mid-2010s and received atezolizumab 1,200 mg intravenously every 3 weeks. About 85% of the 29 patients were identified as males with urothelial cancer of bladder origin, and a prior smoking history was reported by 18 of 29 patients. Patients had an ECOG performance status of 0 or 1 and had received between 0 and 3 prior chemotherapy regimens. Blood samples were analyzed at 3 weeks after treatment start (second dose) and at 6 weeks after treatment start. Blood samples gave a median of roughly 150,000 T cells and 82,636 unique TCRs, with a median clonality of roughly 0.08. An exploratory multi-omic analysis was conducted of the somatic, immune and clinical correlates of response to PD-L1 blockade with atezolizumab in urothelial cancer. Pretreatment tumor samples, along with matched peripheral blood collected serially before and after atezolizumab treatment, underwent TCR sequencing. Durable clinical benefit meant progression-free survival longer than 6 months, and TCR features were also tested against progression-free and overall survival. Whole exome sequencing and RNA sequencing of pretreatment tumors were performed alongside TCR sequencing in the same patients. Some ten patients reached durable clinical benefit, while fewer than 25 patients did not. Under 30 patients had pretreatment blood TCR-seq, about 24 had at least one posttreatment blood collection, and about 24 had tumor TCR-seq. Paper-wide results and their limitations: Small sample size (n of about 30) and many exploratory analyses mean the results are intended to be hypothesis-generating. A pretreatment peripheral blood TCR clonality below the median was linked to improved progression-free and overall survival. Among patients with durable benefit, tumor-associated TCR clones showed greater expansion in peripheral blood 3 weeks after treatment started (n ≈ 20, p = 0.022).

The meaning of the sample's time point label: pretreatment peripheral blood. The cohort comprised about 30 patients with locally advanced or metastatic urothelial carcinoma treated at Memorial Sloan Kettering on a trial protocol. Peripheral blood mononuclear cells were collected pretreatment and during treatment, at between 1 and 8 total time points per patient. The Qiagen DNeasy Blood extraction kit was used to purify genomic DNA from total PBMCs and tumor samples. PBMCs were collected pretreatment and during treatment, and were isolated and stored as previously described. Counted from cysteine to phenylalanine, this CDR3 has 15 amino acids. The kept DNA is CDR3 alone, 45 bases in frame from the first base. A distance of 13 bases separates the germline ends of V and J, which lose 3 bases and 1 base respectively. The germline V gene gives CDR1 as MDHEN and CDR2 as SYDVKM.

This chain is built from TRBV28 and TRBJ2-7, with no confidently assigned D gene. The TCR originated in a man in his 70s with urothelial cancer. The sequenced sample was PBMCs, obtained around atezolizumab (anti-PD-L1) treatment. The CDR3 in this case is CASSFWQFRSYEQYF. The base sequence is TGTGCCAGCAGTTTTTGGCAGTTCAGGTCCTACGAGCAGTACTTC.